The sample holds a few counts of the clone carrying this T cell receptor beta chain. The sample comes from a study of blood T cell repertoires in COVID-19. Study-wide background: From the United States, Italy and Spain came samples of acute and convalescent COVID-19. PBMCs, B-cell-depleted T cells, or T cells were the source of the cDNA or gDNA that made up the material.

V lost 6 bases to trimming and J lost 4 bases, with 18 bases between them. This CDR3 is 15 amino acids long. Germline CDR1 is MNHEY and CDR2 is SMNVEV (reference sequence). How the authors handled the data: Amplifying reference gene primers gave estimates of nucleated cell counts. Sequencing used immunoSEQ multiplex PCR; TCRdb keeps in-frame clones, though not all of them. V, J and clone size are those of that table, while D and trimming were read from the DNA. The data show over 100,000 clones, with more than 75% seen just once and approximately 10% held by the top ten. The clonotype was recovered from a woman in her seventies with COVID-19, enrolled during active disease. Specimen: peripheral blood. The chain joins TRBV27 to TRBJ1-2, with a tentative D call TRBD1 (6 bases). CDR3: CASSTVNRAPYGYTF. CDR3 bases: TGTGCCAGCAGCACCGTCAACAGGGCCCCCTATGGCTACACCTTC.